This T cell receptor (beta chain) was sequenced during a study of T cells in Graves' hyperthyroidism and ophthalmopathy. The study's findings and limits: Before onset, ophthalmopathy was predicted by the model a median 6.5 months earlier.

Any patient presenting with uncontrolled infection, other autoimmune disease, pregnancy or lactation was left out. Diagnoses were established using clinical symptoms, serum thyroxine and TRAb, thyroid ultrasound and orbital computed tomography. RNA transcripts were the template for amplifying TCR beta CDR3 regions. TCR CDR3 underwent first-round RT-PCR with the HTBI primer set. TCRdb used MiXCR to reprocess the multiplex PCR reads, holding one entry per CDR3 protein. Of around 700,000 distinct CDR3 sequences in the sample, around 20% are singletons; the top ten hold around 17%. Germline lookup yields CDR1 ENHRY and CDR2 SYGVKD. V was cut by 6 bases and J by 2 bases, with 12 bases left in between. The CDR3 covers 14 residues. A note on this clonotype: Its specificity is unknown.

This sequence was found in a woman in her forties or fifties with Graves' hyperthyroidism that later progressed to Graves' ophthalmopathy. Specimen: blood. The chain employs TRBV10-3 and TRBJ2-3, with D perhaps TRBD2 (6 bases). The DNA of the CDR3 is TGTGCCATCAGGACGGCGGGGAACACAGATACGCAGTATTTT. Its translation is CAIRTAGNTDTQYF.